This T cell receptor beta chain was found in a study of T cells expressing NK-cell markers. Turning to the study itself: Serological testing identified most of the eight sequenced donors as HCMV-seropositive and one as seronegative.

Notes on the study in general: Questions lingered over whether expanded NKG2C+ T cell clones were HCMV-specific. Dominant NKG2C+ clonotype frequencies of roughly 1.0-7.5% of CD8+ T cells were measured in a handful of donors.

Germline assignment: CDR1 SEHNR and CDR2 FQNEAQ (reference sequence). The CDR3 has 12 amino acids. Details on this clonotype: Its antigen is not known.

The authors generated TCR beta cDNA through 5'RACE template switching with UMIs. TCRdb reanalyzed the 5' RACE reads, giving one entry per CDR3 protein sequence and no DNA. This table holds approximately 110,000 distinct CDR3 sequences. This chain uses TRBV7-9 with TRBJ2-7; TCRdb indicates TRBD1, and absent DNA this call remains unverified. This receptor was obtained from a woman aged 18 to 75 in good health. Sequencing input: blood T cells: a sorted CD56 or NKG2C T cell subset, CD4+ or CD8+ T cells, or bulk PBMC T cells (not recorded which). This CDR3 is CASSPPSYEQYF.